Following are 27 T cell receptor beta chains from one sample sequenced in a study of blood T cell repertoires in COVID-19. Sequencing used immunoSEQ multiplex PCR; TCRdb keeps in-frame clones, though not all of them. This table holds approximately 61,000 clones, around four fifths found once. The specimen was peripheral blood. The receptors were gathered from a man between 70 and 80 years old with acute or convalescent COVID-19.

This clone occurred a few times. The chain combines TRBV3-1 (or the pseudogene TRBV3-2) with TRBJ2-3; 8 bases fit TRBD1. The CDR3 spans 16 residues. In germline, CDR1 is LGHDT, CDR2 YNNKEL (reference sequence). The J segment lost 3 bases and the V segment lost 1 base, leaving 6 bases of the junction unmatched. The CDR3 nucleotides are TGTGCCAGCAGCCAAGGTCCGGACAGGGTAACAGATACGCAGTATTTT. Translated, it gives CASSQGPDRVTDTQYF.

The V call is TRBV19, the J call TRBJ2-1, with TRBD2 matching over 9 bases. Germline V CDR1 and CDR2: LNHDA, SQIVND (reference sequence). The CDR3 totals 15 residues. V dropped 3 bases and J dropped 6; count of bases not matched to a gene: 6. CDR3 residues: CASSMGLAGFNEQFF. The CDR3 bases are TGTGCCAGTAGTATGGGCCTAGCGGGGTTCAATGAGCAGTTCTTC.

The chain uses TRBV18 and TRBJ2-7; TRBD2 aligns across 10 bases. In germline, CDR1 is KGHSH, CDR2 LQKENI. V shed 4 bases, J shed 6 bases, and the junction held 6 bases outside the gene matches. This CDR3 spans 14 amino acids. The CDR3 DNA is TGTGCCAGCTCACTATCCCAGCGGGGGGGCGAGCAGTACTTC. Translated, it gives CASSLSQRGGEQYF.

The genes are TRBV5-1 and TRBJ1-5; TRBD1 matches at 8 bases. The CDR3 is 13 residues long. Germline loops: CDR1 SGHRS, CDR2 YFSETQ. V lost 0 bases and J lost 12; bases outside the gene matches: 5. The CDR3 reads CASSLEGTGFQHF. CDR3 DNA sequence: TGCGCCAGCAGCTTGGAAGGGACAGGCTTCCAGCATTTT. The variable domain in full, completed from reference TRBV5-1 and TRBJ1-5, reads KAGVTQTPRYLIKTRGQQVTLSCSPISGHRSVSWYQQTPGQGLQFLFEYFSETQRNKGNFPGRFSGRQFSNSRSEMNVSTLELGDSALYLCASSLEGTGFQHFGDGTRLSIL.

V and J are TRBV5-8 and TRBJ2-5; 8 nucleotides match TRBD1. The germline V gene has CDR1 SGHTS and CDR2 YDEGEE. V shed 4 bases and J 5 bases; nucleotides not matched to a gene: 7. The CDR3 runs to 14 residues. CDR3 residues: CASSPDRGDETQYF. The CDR3 DNA is TGTGCCAGCAGCCCCGACAGGGGAGATGAGACCCAGTACTTC. Full variable domain (rest looked up from reference TRBV5-8 and TRBJ2-5): EAGVTQSPTHLIKTRGQQATLRCSPISGHTSVYWYQQALGLGLQFLLWYDEGEERNRGNFPPRFSGRQFPNYSSELNVNALELEDSALYLCASSPDRGDETQYFGPGTRLLVL.

The rearrangement uses TRBV9 and TRBJ1-4; D perhaps matches TRBD1 (5 bases). Germline V gene data show CDR1 as SGDLS and CDR2 as YYNGEE. CDR3 length: 16 residues. V was trimmed by 0 bases and J by 8 bases, leaving 17 bases between them. CDR3 region: CASSVGLGGAGEKLFF. The CDR3 coding sequence is TGTGCCAGCAGCGTAGGGTTAGGAGGGGCTGGGGAAAAACTGTTTTTT.

V and J are TRBV6-5 and TRBJ2-2, with D tentatively TRBD1 (5 bases). Germline values: CDR1 MNHEY, CDR2 SVGAGI. The CDR3 runs 13 residues. The V end lost 4 bases, the J end lost 8 bases, and 11 bases lay between the germline ends. The CDR3, as DNA: TGTGCCAGCAGTTCCCACAGGTTGGGGGAGCTGTTTTTT. Its protein product is CASSSHRLGELFF.

The V call is TRBV29-1, the J call TRBJ2-3; TRBD2 matches at 7 bases. The germline V gene has CDR1 SQVTM and CDR2 ANQGSEA. The CDR3 is 14 amino acids. Trimming took 7 bases from V and 1 from J; bases not matched to a gene: 8. CDR3 coding DNA: TGCAGCGCCACGTCCGCGGGGGGCACAGATACGCAGTATTTT. It is translated as CSATSAGGTDTQYF.

The chain joins TRBV4-1 to TRBJ1-5; maybe TRBD1 (6 bases). The CDR3 spans 15 residues. V was shortened by 4 bases and J by 4 bases, with 14 bases between the two germline ends. CDR1 and CDR2 (germline): MGHRA, YSYEKL. The CDR3 reads CASSLRGQPNQPQHF. The CDR3, as DNA: TGCGCCAGCAGCCTCCGGGGACAACCTAATCAGCCCCAGCATTTT.

DNA for the CDR3: TGTGCCAGCAGCCACGTATACACTGAAGCTTTCTTT. Its translation is CASSHVYTEAFF. The chain employs TRBV3-1 (or the pseudogene TRBV3-2) and TRBJ1-1; D gene ambiguous. The CDR3 loop spans 12 amino acids. V dropped 3 bases and J dropped 3 bases, with 5 bases sitting between them. Germline V gene lookup returns CDR1 LGHDT and CDR2 YNNKEL (reference sequence).

This chain uses TRBV28 with TRBJ1-4; TRBD1 matches 7 bases. Trimming cost V 5 bases and J 8 bases; bases outside gene matches: 8. Germline lookup yields CDR1 MDHEN and CDR2 SYDVKM. CDR3 length: 14 amino acids. In DNA form, the CDR3 reads TGTGCCAGCAGTCCCTTTGGAGGGGGCGAAAAACTGTTTTTT. Its translation: CASSPFGGGEKLFF.

V gene TRBV14 combines with J gene TRBJ1-1; a possible D gene is TRBD1 (6 bases). Trimming shortened V by 6 bases and J by 4 bases, and 18 bases separated the two germline ends. Looked up from germline, CDR1 is SGHDN and CDR2 is FVKESK. The CDR3 covers 15 residues. CDR3 sequence: CASSTPRGGGTEAFF. CDR3 DNA: TGTGCCAGCAGTACCCCACGAGGGGGTGGCACTGAAGCTTTCTTT. Combining the CDR3 with reference TRBV14 and TRBJ1-1 gives the whole variable domain EAGVTQFPSHSVIEKGQTVTLRCDPISGHDNLYWYRRVMGKEIKFLLHFVKESKQDESGMPNNRFLAERTGGTYSTLKVQPAELEDSGVYFCASSTPRGGGTEAFFGQGTRLTVV.

The CDR3 sequence is CASSPTSGGANEQFF. CDR3 DNA: TGTGCCAGCTCACCTACTAGCGGGGGGGCCAATGAGCAGTTCTTC. The chain uses TRBV18 and TRBJ2-1; 13 nucleotides match TRBD2. The CDR3 loop spans 15 amino acids. V lost 3 bases to trimming and J lost 6 bases; unmatched junction nucleotides: 2. The V gene's germline CDR1 is KGHSH and CDR2 LQKENI.

In DNA, the CDR3 is TGTGCCAGCAGCCCACGGGGGGGGTCGGAAGAGACCCAGTACTTC. It is translated as CASSPRGGSEETQYF. This sequence joins TRBV3-1 (or the pseudogene TRBV3-2) and TRBJ2-5; 8 bases line up with TRBD2. Germline V lookup: CDR1 LGHDT, CDR2 YNNKEL (reference sequence). The CDR3 totals 15 residues. Germline trimming cut 4 bases from V and 3 bases from J; bases unmatched to any gene: 7.

The J gene is TRBJ2-1, the V gene TRBV15; 7 positions agree with TRBD1. Germline values: CDR1 LNHNV, CDR2 YYDKDF (reference sequence). The J segment lost 0 bases and the V segment lost 3 bases, leaving 8 bases of the junction unmatched. The CDR3 length is 17 residues. CDR3 region: CATSSVTGDPSYNEQFF. The CDR3 DNA sequence: TGTGCCACCAGCAGCGTTACAGGGGACCCCTCCTACAATGAGCAGTTCTTC.

The chain uses TRBV5-1 and TRBJ2-7; 9 positions match TRBD2. This CDR3 spans 14 amino acids. Germline V gene data show CDR1 as SGHRS and CDR2 as YFSETQ. The trim removed 5 bases at V and 3 bases at J, leaving 6 bases unmatched. The CDR3 DNA reads TGCGCCAGCAGTTCCTATAGCGGGGGCTACGAGCAGTACTTC. Its translation: CASSSYSGGYEQYF.

This chain connects TRBV21-1 to TRBJ2-7; TRBD2 is taken as the D call from the table, unchecked against the DNA. TRBV21-1 is assigned pseudogene status. This CDR3 comprises 15 residues. CDR3 bases: TGTGCCAGCAGCAAACTGACGGGGGAAGTTGGCGAGCAGTACTTC. It yields the protein CASSKLTGEVGEQYF.

The chain links TRBV5-8 to TRBJ1-4, with a weak D call TRBD1 (5 bases). Trimming stripped 4 bases from V and 4 bases from J, with 14 bases between. CDR1 is SGHTS, CDR2 YDEGEE, per germline. This CDR3 has 15 residues. The CDR3 here is CASSLSDMINEKLFF. The CDR3 DNA sequence: TGTGCCAGCAGCCTGTCGGACATGATTAATGAAAAACTGTTTTTT.

V and J are TRBV9 and TRBJ2-2; D not certain. The CDR3 runs to 17 residues. Looked up from germline, CDR1 is SGDLS and CDR2 is YYNGEE. The V gene lost 1 base and the J gene lost 0 bases, with 13 bases spanning the gap. CDR3 loop: CASSVNPRLANTGELFF. The CDR3 DNA reads as TGTGCCAGCAGCGTAAACCCCCGTCTAGCGAACACCGGGGAGCTGTTTTTT.

The chain has TRBV5-6 and TRBJ1-4; D perhaps matches TRBD1 (5 bases). The CDR3 extends over 16 amino acids. Trimming pared 3 bases from V and 3 bases from J, leaving 15 bases between. The germline V gene has CDR1 SGHDT and CDR2 YYEEEE. CDR3 DNA: TGTGCCAGCAGCTCAACGGACACCCGTCCTAATGAAAAACTGTTTTTT. Its protein product is CASSSTDTRPNEKLFF.

The chain has TRBV10-2 and TRBJ2-3; tentative D call: TRBD1 (6 bases). V dropped 6 bases and J dropped 4 bases, with 17 bases sitting between them. Germline CDR1 reads WSHSY; CDR2 reads SAAADI. The CDR3 has 15 amino acids. The CDR3 DNA is TGCGCCAGCAGGGGGGCTATGTTAACGCCAGATACGCAGTATTTT. Amino acid sequence: CASRGAMLTPDTQYF.

V and J are TRBV5-1 and TRBJ2-1; TRBD2 agrees at 10 bases. J gave up 0 bases and V 5 bases, and 5 bases lay outside the gene matches. CDR3 length equals 16 residues. Germline V lookup: CDR1 SGHRS, CDR2 YFSETQ. CDR3 loop: CASRRAGGRSYNEQFF. DNA of the CDR3: TGCGCCAGCAGGAGAGCGGGGGGGCGCTCCTACAATGAGCAGTTCTTC.

The rearrangement links TRBV19 to TRBJ2-7, with a possible D match to TRBD1 (5 bases). Germline CDR1 reads LNHDA; CDR2 reads SQIVND (reference sequence). Trimming took 5 bases from V and 2 from J, leaving 16 bases between them. The CDR3 totals 15 residues. CDR3 DNA: TGTGCCAGTAGTCGCCCGACAGACCTGACCTACGAGCAGTACTTC. This translates into CASSRPTDLTYEQYF. Using reference TRBV19 and TRBJ2-7 for the parts outside the CDR3, the full variable domain is DGGITQSPKYLFRKEGQNVTLSCEQNLNHDAMYWYRQDPGQGLRLIYYSQIVNDFQKGDIAEGYSVSREKKESFPLTVTSAQKNPTAFYLCASSRPTDLTYEQYFGPGTRLTVT.

This chain uses TRBV3-1 (or the pseudogene TRBV3-2) with TRBJ1-2; maybe TRBD1 (6 bases). Germline CDR1 reads LGHDT; CDR2 reads YNNKEL (reference sequence). The CDR3 runs 14 residues. V lost 0 bases and J 3 bases, leaving 8 bases between the germline ends. CDR3 in amino acids: CASSQDAGDYGYTF. The DNA of the CDR3 is TGTGCCAGCAGCCAAGACGCAGGGGACTATGGCTACACCTTC.

This clone was observed a single time. The rearrangement uses TRBV4-1 and TRBJ2-7; 8 bases fit TRBD2. The germline V gene encodes CDR1 MGHRA and CDR2 YSYEKL. V was pared by 0 bases and J by 0 bases, with 7 bases of the junction left unmatched. The CDR3 totals 17 residues. In DNA, the CDR3 is TGCGCCAGCAGCCAAGAAAATTCGGGGGGGGACTCCTACGAGCAGTACTTC. This codes for CASSQENSGGDSYEQYF.

The chain has TRBV5-5 and TRBJ2-4; perhaps TRBD2 as D (5 bases). Per the germline V gene, CDR1 is SGHKS and CDR2 is YYEKEE (reference sequence). Deletions cut 3 bases from V and 8 bases from J, with 12 bases between. The CDR3 totals 13 residues. Here the CDR3 reads CASSSPAADIQYF. In nucleotides, the CDR3 is TGTGCCAGCAGCTCACCGGCAGCGGACATTCAGTACTTC.

This sequence joins TRBV2 and TRBJ2-2, with 8 nucleotides matching TRBD1. The germline V gene has CDR1 SNHLY and CDR2 FYNNEI. V lost 6 bases, J lost 5 bases, and 5 bases stayed unmatched. The CDR3 sequence is 14 residues long. CDR3 in amino acids: CASSRTGRTGELFF. CDR3 DNA sequence: TGTGCCAGCAGCCGGACAGGGAGAACCGGGGAGCTGTTTTTT.